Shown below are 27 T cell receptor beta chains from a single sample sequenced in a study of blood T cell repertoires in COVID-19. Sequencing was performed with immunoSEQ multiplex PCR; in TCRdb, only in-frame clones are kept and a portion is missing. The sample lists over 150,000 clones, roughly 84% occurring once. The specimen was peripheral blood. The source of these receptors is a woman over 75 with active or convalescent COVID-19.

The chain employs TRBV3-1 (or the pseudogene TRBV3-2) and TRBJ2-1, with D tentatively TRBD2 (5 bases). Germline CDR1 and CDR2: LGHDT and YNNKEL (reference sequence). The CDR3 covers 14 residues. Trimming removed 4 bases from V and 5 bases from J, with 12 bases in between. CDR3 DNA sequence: TGTGCCAGCAGCCCAACGACTACCCACAATGAGCAGTTCTTC. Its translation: CASSPTTTHNEQFF.

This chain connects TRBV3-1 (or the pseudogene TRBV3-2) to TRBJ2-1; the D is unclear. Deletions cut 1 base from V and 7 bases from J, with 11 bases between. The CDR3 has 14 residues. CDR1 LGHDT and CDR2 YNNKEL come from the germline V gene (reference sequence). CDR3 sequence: CASSQVWASNEQFF. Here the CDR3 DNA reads TGTGCCAGCAGCCAAGTCTGGGCCTCAAATGAGCAGTTCTTC.

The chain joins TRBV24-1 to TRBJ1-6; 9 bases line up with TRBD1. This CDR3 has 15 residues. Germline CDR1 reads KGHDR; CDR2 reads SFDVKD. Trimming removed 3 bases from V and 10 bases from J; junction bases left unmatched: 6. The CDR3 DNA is TGTGCCACCAGTGATGGACAGGGGATTGGATCACCCCTCCACTTT. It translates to CATSDGQGIGSPLHF.

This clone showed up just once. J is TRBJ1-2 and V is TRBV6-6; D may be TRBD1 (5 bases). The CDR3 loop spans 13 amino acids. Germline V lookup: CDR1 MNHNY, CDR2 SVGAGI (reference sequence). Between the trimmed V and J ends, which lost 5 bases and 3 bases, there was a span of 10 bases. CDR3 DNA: TGTGCCAGCAGTCCGGACAACTACTATGGCTACACCTTC. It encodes CASSPDNYYGYTF.

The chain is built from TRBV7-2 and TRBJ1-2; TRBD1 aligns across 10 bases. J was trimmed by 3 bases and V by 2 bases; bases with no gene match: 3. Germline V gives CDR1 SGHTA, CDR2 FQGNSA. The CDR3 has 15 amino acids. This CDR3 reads CASSLRDRGYYGYTF. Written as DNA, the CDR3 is TGTGCCAGCAGCTTAAGGGACAGGGGCTACTATGGCTACACCTTC. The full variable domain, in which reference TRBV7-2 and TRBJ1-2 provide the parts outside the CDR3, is GAGVSQSPSNKVTEKGKDVELRCDPISGHTALYWYRQSLGQGLEFLIYFQGNSAPDKSGLPSDRFSAERTGGSVSTLTIQRTQQEDSAVYLCASSLRDRGYYGYTFGSGTRLTVV.

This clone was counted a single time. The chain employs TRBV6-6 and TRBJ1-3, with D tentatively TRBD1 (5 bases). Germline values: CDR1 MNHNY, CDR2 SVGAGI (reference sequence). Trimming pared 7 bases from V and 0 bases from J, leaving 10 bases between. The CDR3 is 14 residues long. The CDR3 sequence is CASIQTASGNTIYF. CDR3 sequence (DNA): TGTGCCAGCATTCAGACAGCCTCTGGAAACACCATATATTTT.

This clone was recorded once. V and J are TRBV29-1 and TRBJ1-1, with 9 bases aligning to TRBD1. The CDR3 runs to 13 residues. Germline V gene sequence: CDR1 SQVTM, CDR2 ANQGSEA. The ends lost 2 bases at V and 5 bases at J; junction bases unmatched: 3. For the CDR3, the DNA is TGCAGCGTTGAAACAGGGGGCGGGACTGAAGCTTTCTTT. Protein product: CSVETGGGTEAFF. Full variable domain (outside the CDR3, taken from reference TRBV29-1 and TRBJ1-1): SAVISQKPSRDICQRGTSLTIQCQVDSQVTMMFWYRQQPGQSLTLIATANQGSEATYESGFVIDKFPISRPNLTFSTLTVSNMSPEDSSIYLCSVETGGGTEAFFGQGTRLTVV.

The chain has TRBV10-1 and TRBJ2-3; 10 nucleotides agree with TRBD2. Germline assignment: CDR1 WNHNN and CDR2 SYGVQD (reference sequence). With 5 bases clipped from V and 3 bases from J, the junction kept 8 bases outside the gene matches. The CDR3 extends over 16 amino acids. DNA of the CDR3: TGCGCCAGCAGTCCCCTAGCGGGAGATTGGACAGATACGCAGTATTTT. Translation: CASSPLAGDWTDTQYF.

The CDR3 nucleotides are TGTGCCAGCAGCCCCCTAACTAGCGGCTACAATGAGCAGTTCTTC. Its protein product is CASSPLTSGYNEQFF. The V gene is TRBV7-2, the J gene TRBJ2-1, with 8 bases matching TRBD2. The CDR3 has 15 amino acids. Per germline, CDR1 SGHTA and CDR2 FQGNSA. V dropped 5 bases and J dropped 3; count of bases not matched to a gene: 6.

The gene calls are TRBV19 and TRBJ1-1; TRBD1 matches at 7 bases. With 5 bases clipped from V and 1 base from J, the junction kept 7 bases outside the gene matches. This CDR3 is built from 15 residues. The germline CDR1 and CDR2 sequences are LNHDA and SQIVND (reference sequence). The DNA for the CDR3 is TGTGCCAGTAGTTCCATCGGACAGGAGAACACTGAAGCTTTCTTT. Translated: CASSSIGQENTEAFF.

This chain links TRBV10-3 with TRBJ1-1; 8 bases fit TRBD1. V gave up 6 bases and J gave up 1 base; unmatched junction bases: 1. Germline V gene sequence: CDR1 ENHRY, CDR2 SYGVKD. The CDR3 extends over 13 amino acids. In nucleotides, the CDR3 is TGTGCCATCAGACAGGGGGAGAACACTGAAGCTTTCTTT. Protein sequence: CAIRQGENTEAFF.

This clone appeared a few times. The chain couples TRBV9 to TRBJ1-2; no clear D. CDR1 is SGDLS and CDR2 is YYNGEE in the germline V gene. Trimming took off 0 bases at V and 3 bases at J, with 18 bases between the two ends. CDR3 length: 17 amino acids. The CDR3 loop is CASSVDQRGGDYYGYTF. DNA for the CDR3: TGTGCCAGCAGCGTAGACCAGCGAGGCGGGGATTACTATGGCTACACCTTC.

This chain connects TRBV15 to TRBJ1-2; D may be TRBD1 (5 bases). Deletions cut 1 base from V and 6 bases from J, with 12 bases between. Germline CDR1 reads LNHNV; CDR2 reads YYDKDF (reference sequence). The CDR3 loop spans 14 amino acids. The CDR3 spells CATSRGGDDDGYTF. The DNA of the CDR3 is TGTGCCACCAGCAGAGGCGGGGACGACGATGGCTACACCTTC.

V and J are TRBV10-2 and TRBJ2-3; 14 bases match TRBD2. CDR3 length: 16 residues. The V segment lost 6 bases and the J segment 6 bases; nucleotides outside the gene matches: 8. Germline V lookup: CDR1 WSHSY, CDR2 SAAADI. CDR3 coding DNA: TGCGCCAGCAGCCCGACTAGCGGGAGGGCGTCGGATACGCAGTATTTT. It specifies CASSPTSGRASDTQYF.

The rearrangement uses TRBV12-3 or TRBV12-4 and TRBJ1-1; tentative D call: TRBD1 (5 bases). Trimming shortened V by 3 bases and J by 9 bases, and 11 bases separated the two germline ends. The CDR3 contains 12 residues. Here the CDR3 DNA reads TGTGCCAGCAGTTTTGCAGGGCCTAAAGCTTTCTTT. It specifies CASSFAGPKAFF.

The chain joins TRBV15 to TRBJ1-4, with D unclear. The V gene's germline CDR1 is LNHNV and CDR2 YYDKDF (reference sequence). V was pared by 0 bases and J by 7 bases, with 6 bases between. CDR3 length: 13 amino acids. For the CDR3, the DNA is TGTGCCACCAGCAGAGATCCGAGTGAAAAACTGTTTTTT. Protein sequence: CATSRDPSEKLFF.

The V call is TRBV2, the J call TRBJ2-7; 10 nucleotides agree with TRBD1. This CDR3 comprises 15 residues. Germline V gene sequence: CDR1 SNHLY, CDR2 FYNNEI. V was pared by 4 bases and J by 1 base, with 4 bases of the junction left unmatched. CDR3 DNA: TGTGCCAGCAGTGGGTTGGGACAGGGGTCCTACGAGCAGTACTTC. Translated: CASSGLGQGSYEQYF.

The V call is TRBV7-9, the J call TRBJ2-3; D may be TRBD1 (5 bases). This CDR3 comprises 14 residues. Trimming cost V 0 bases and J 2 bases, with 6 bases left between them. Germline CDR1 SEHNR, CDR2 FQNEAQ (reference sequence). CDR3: CASSLAGATDTQYF. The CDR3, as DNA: TGTGCCAGCAGCTTAGCAGGGGCCACAGATACGCAGTATTTT.

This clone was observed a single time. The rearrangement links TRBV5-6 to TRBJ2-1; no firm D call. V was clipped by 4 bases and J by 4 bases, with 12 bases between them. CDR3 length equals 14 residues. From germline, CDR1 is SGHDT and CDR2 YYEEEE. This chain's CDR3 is CASSLGRLYNEQFF. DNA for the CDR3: TGTGCCAGCAGCCTTGGTAGATTGTACAATGAGCAGTTCTTC.

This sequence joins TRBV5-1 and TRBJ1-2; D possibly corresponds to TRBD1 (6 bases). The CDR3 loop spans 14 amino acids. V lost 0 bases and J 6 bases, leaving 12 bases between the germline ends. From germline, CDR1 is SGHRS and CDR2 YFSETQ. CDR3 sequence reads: CASSLGTVHDGYTF. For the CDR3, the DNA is TGCGCCAGCAGCTTGGGGACAGTCCACGATGGCTACACCTTC.

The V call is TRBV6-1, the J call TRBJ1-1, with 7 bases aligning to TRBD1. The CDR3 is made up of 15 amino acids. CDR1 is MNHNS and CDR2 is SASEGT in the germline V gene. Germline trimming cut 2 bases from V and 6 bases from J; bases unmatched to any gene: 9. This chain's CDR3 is CASSEPGTAIPEAFF. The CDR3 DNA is TGTGCCAGCAGTGAACCCGGGACAGCCATTCCTGAAGCTTTCTTT.

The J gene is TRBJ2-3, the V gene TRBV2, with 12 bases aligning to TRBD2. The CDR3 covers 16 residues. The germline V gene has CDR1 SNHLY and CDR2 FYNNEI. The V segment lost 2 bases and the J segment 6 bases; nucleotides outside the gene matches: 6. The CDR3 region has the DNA TGTGCCAGCAGTGAACCCCTAGCGGGAGGGTTGGATACGCAGTATTTT. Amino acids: CASSEPLAGGLDTQYF.

CDR3 DNA sequence: TGTGCCAGCAGCTTAGTAACTTGGTACCAAGAGACCCAGTACTTC. Its protein is CASSLVTWYQETQYF. V is TRBV7-6 and J is TRBJ2-5; D gene uncertain. Germline values: CDR1 SGHVS, CDR2 FNYEAQ. V dropped 1 base and J dropped 0 bases, with 9 bases sitting between them. The CDR3 is 15 amino acids.

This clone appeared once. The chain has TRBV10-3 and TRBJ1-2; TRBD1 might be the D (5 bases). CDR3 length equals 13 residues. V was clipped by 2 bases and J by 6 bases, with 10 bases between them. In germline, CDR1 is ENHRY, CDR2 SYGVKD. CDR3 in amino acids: CAISERGDDGYTF. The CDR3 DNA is TGTGCCATCAGTGAGCGGGGGGACGATGGCTACACCTTC.

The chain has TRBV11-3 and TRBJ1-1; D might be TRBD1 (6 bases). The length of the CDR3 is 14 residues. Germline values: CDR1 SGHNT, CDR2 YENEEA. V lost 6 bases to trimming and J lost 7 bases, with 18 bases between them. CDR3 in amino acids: CASSLTGTTLEAFF. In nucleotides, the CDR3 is TGTGCCAGCAGTTTAACAGGGACTACCCTTGAAGCTTTCTTT.

DNA of the CDR3: TGTGCCAGCAGCAACCGGGAGGGTGAAGCTTTCTTT. It encodes CASSNREGEAFF. The chain recombines TRBV3-1 (or the pseudogene TRBV3-2) with TRBJ1-1; the D is unclear. The V gene's germline CDR1 is LGHDT and CDR2 YNNKEL (reference sequence). The length of the CDR3 is 12 residues. Trimming took off 5 bases at V and 7 bases at J, with 11 bases between the two ends.

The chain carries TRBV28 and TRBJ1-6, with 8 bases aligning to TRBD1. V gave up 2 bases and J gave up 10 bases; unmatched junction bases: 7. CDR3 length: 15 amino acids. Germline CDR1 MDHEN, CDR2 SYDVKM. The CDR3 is CASSLNGQGKSPLHF. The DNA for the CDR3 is TGTGCCAGCAGTTTAAACGGACAGGGTAAATCACCCCTCCACTTT.